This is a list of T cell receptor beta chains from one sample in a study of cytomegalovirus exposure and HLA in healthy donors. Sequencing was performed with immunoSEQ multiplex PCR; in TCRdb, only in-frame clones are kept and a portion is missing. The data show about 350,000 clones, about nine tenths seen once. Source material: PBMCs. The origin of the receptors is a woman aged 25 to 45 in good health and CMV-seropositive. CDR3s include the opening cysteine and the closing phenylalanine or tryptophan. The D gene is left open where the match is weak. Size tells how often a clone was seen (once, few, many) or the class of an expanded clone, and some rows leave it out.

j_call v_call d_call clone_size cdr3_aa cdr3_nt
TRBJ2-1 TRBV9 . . CASSPGGSPLNEQFF TGTGCCAGCAGCCCCGGGGGCTCCCCGTTAAATGAGCAGTTCTTC
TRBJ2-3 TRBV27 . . CASSLIPRGSQYF TGTGCCAGCAGTTTAATTCCCCGTGGGTCGCAGTATTTT
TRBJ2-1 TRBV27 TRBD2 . CASSPRTSLVNEQFF TGTGCCAGCAGTCCCCGGACTAGCCTCGTCAATGAGCAGTTCTTC
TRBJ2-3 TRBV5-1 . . CASSFREDTQYF TGCGCCAGCAGCTTTAGGGAGGATACGCAGTATTTT
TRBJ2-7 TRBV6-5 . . CASRSSGTIYEQYF TGTGCCAGCAGATCATCCGGGACCATCTACGAGCAGTACTTC
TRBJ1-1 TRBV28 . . CASRGSQGYTEAFF TGTGCCAGCAGGGGTTCACAGGGTTACACTGAAGCTTTCTTT
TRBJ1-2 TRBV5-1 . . CASSLDGGGKSYTF TGCGCCAGCAGCTTGGATGGGGGAGGGAAAAGCTACACCTTC
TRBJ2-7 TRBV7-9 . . CASSNPSSYEQYF TGTGCCAGCAGCAACCCGAGCTCCTACGAGCAGTACTTC
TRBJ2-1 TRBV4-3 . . CASSHAGTRYNEQFF TGCGCCAGCAGCCACGCAGGAACACGGTACAATGAGCAGTTCTTC
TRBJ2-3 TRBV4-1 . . CASSRLADTDTQYF TGCGCCAGCAGCCGGTTAGCGGACACAGATACGCAGTATTTT
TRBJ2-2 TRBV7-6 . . CASSLDPGGELFF TGTGCCAGCAGTCTCGACCCAGGCGGGGAGCTGTTTTTT
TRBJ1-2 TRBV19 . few CAIKGDGYTF TGTGCCATTAAGGGGGATGGCTACACCTTC
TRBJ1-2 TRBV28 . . CASSLEDSYGYTF TGTGCCAGCAGTTTAGAGGACAGCTATGGCTACACCTTC
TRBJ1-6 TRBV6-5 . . CASSPGSGNLHF TGTGCCAGCAGCCCCGGGTCTGGGAACCTCCACTTT
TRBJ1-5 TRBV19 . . CASSMGQGNQPQHF TGTGCCAGTAGTATGGGACAAGGCAATCAGCCCCAGCATTTT
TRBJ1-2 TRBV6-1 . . CASSEAISFGGAANYGYTF TGTGCCAGCAGTGAAGCGATATCTTTCGGGGGGGCAGCTAACTATGGCTACACCTTC
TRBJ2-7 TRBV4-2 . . CASSQMWGALETAYEQYF TGTGCCAGCAGCCAAATGTGGGGGGCACTCGAGACCGCCTACGAGCAGTACTTC
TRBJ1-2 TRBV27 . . CASRRRSDYGYTF TGTGCCAGCCGCCGACGGTCTGACTATGGCTACACCTTC
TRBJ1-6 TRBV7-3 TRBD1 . CASSWTGGSPLHF TGTGCCAGCAGCTGGACAGGGGGTTCACCCCTCCACTTT
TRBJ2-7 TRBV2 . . CASSPPAGLEQYF TGTGCCAGCAGTCCCCCAGCCGGCCTCGAGCAGTACTTC
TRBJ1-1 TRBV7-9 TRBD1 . CASSLGDRAGGTEAFF TGTGCCAGCAGCTTAGGAGACAGGGCAGGCGGCACTGAAGCTTTCTTT
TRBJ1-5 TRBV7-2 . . CASSLGRLNQPQHF TGTGCCAGCAGCTTAGGTCGGCTCAATCAGCCCCAGCATTTT
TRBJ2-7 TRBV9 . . CASSDGVSYEQYF TGTGCCAGCAGCGATGGGGTCTCCTACGAGCAGTACTTC
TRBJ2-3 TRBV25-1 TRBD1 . CASSEGQGWSDTQYF TGTGCCAGCAGTGAAGGACAGGGTTGGTCAGATACGCAGTATTTT
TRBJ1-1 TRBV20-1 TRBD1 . CSARGDRGAFF TGCAGTGCTAGGGGGGACAGGGGAGCTTTCTTT
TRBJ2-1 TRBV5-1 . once CASSLDSHEQFF TGCGCCAGCAGCTTGGATTCGCATGAGCAGTTCTTC
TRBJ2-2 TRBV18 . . CASSPQHDYTGELFF TGTGCCAGCTCACCACAACACGATTACACCGGGGAGCTGTTTTTT
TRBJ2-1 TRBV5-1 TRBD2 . CASSLRTSAHNNEQFF TGCGCCAGCAGCCTCAGGACTAGCGCCCATAACAATGAGCAGTTCTTC
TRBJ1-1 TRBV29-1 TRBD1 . CSVHRGLTEAFF TGCAGCGTTCATAGGGGGCTTACTGAAGCTTTCTTT
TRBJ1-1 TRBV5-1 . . CASSLPQLNTEAFF TGCGCCAGCAGCTTGCCCCAATTGAACACTGAAGCTTTCTTT
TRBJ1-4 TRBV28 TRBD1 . CASSPPGTGDEKLFF TGTGCCAGCAGTCCCCCCGGAACAGGGGATGAAAAACTGTTTTTT
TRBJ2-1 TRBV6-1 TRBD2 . CASSDLIRDYTNEQFF TGTGCCAGCAGTGACTTGATCCGGGACTATACCAATGAGCAGTTCTTC
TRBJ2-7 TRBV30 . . CAWSGGITSEQYF TGTGCCTGGAGTGGGGGGATCACCTCCGAGCAGTACTTC
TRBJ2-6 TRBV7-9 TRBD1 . CASSSTGLGANVLTF TGTGCCAGCAGCTCGACAGGGCTGGGGGCCAACGTCCTGACTTTC